A single TCR beta chain is shown here with its context. Its antigen is as yet unknown. The ViraFEST assay expanded antigen-specific CD4+ T cells with viral peptide pools before sequencing. Scientists isolated CD4+ T cells after a roughly ten-day culture period ended. Two-dose BNT162b2 or mRNA-1273 vaccination was given to participants. The germline V gene has CDR1 LNHNV and CDR2 YYDKDF (reference sequence). The CDR3 extends over 16 amino acids. The germline V and J ends were trimmed by 0 bases and 6 bases, with 16 bases remaining between them. Sequenced by immunoSEQ multiplex PCR; TCRdb stores in-frame clones only, minus some. The sample has just under 60,000 clones, roughly 78% seen once; the top ten hold less than 2.5%. The record originates from a study of vaccination effects on CD4 cells after COVID-19. Study-wide results and caveats: The study found that only 1 of 255 vaccine-induced clones from healthy vaccinees cross-reacted with common cold coronaviruses.

The sequenced sample was CD4+ T cells from PBMCs cultured with HCoV-OC43 spike peptides, obtained after COVID-19 vaccination. The subset is: HCoV-OC43 spike overlapping peptide pool stimulation. This chain joins TRBV15 and TRBJ2-3; D is possibly TRBD2 (6 bases). The receptor was derived from a human donor who received a COVID-19 vaccine. The DNA for the CDR3 is TGTGCCACCAGCAGAGATGCGGGGCCCGGGTATGATACGCAGTATTTT. As protein: CATSRDAGPGYDTQYF.